This T cell receptor (beta chain) was sequenced in a study of glioma-infiltrating T cells. Study-wide findings and caveats: Very few CDR3 sequences were shared between tissue and blood.

Amplification of TCR alpha and beta CDR3 regions from RNA used iRepertoire nested multiplex PCR. Tissue mRNA or PBMC total RNA, roughly 90-450 ng, went into one-step reverse transcription and amplification. From the multiplex PCR reads, TCRdb called clonotypes with MiXCR, one entry per CDR3 protein. The sample lists fewer than 200,000 distinct CDR3 sequences; 25% to 35% were seen once. The CDR3 runs to 14 residues. Trimming removed 6 bases at V and 2 bases at J, with 11 bases between. Germline assignment: CDR1 ENHRY and CDR2 SYGVKD. In its sample, this clonotype was seen a few times. As yet, its antigen is unknown.

The sequencing sample was made of glioma tissue, nonneoplastic brain tissue, or PBMCs (not recorded which). This rearrangement joins TRBV10-3 to TRBJ2-1; the D gene is possibly TRBD2 (6 bases). The receptor comes from a human donor with low-grade glioma or glioblastoma, undergoing nonglioma brain surgery, or in good health (not recorded which). The CDR3 nucleotides read TGTGCCATCAGGAGCGGGTTTACCTACAATGAGCAGTTCTTC. It translates to CAIRSGFTYNEQFF.